Listed here are 18 T cell receptor beta chains from one sample, sequenced in a study of T and B cells in COVID-19 patients. Each TRB amplification used about 230-550 ng of genomic DNA from blood. Multiplex PCR with BIOMED2 TRB-A/B primer pools amplified TRB rearrangements. In TCRdb, the multiplex PCR reads were re-called with MiXCR into one record per CDR3 protein. The sample includes over 3,500 distinct CDR3 sequences, roughly 24% seen only once; the top ten take approximately 22%. Specimen: blood. The receptors shown here come from a human donor with active COVID-19.

The V and J genes are TRBV6-2 or TRBV6-3 and TRBJ1-1, with TRBD1 as a possible D gene (6 bases). Germline V lookup: CDR1 MNHEY, CDR2 SVGEGT. The V end was cut by 4 bases, the J end by 0 bases, with 18 bases between. The CDR3 contains 17 residues. In DNA form, the CDR3 reads TGTGCCAGCAGTTCGGGCAGGGGAACGAGGATGAACACTGAAGCTTTCTTT. Translated, it gives CASSSGRGTRMNTEAFF.

This clonotype was counted once. This could be a read error, since a much larger clone is one nucleotide away. This chain connects TRBV27 to TRBJ1-5; possibly TRBD1 for D (5 bases). Trimming left V 5 bases short and J 4 bases short, with 12 bases between. CDR3 length equals 14 residues. CDR1 MNHEY and CDR2 SMNVEV come from the germline V gene (reference sequence). CDR3 sequence: CASSEGQRNQPQHF. The CDR3 DNA reads TGTGCCAGCAGTGAGGGGCAGAGAAATCAGCCCCAGCATTTT.

By proportion, this clonotype is medium-sized (0.01 to 0.1%). V is TRBV10-3 and J is TRBJ2-1; TRBD2 agrees at 8 bases. The CDR3 is made up of 15 amino acids. V lost 10 bases to trimming and J lost 4 bases; unmatched junction nucleotides: 12. Germline V gene lookup returns CDR1 ENHRY and CDR2 SYGVKD. For the CDR3, the DNA is TGTGCCACCCTGTCCGGGGTAGCGGGATACAATGAGCAGTTCTTC. Translated, it gives CATLSGVAGYNEQFF.

This chain joins TRBV20-1 and TRBJ1-2; TRBD1 matches 10 bases. The CDR3 totals 13 residues. The V gene's germline CDR1 is DFQATT and CDR2 SNEGSKA (reference sequence). The trim removed 8 bases at V and 7 bases at J, leaving 10 bases unmatched. CDR3 loop: CSIPGQGHSGYTF. The CDR3 DNA reads TGCAGTATCCCGGGACAGGGGCATAGTGGCTACACCTTC.

This clonotype is labeled as medium-sized. The gene calls are TRBV6-2 or TRBV6-3 and TRBJ2-4; tentative D call: TRBD1 (6 bases). Between the trimmed V and J ends, which lost 2 bases and 4 bases, there was a span of 18 bases. The CDR3 is 17 residues long. Germline lookup yields CDR1 MNHEY and CDR2 SVGEGT. The CDR3 DNA reads TGTGCCAGCAGTTACAGTGGAGAGGGGGTGTTTAAAAACATTCAGTACTTC. It translates to CASSYSGEGVFKNIQYF.

In this sample, this clonotype is medium-sized. The chain joins TRBV12-3 or TRBV12-4 to TRBJ2-1, with D hard to call. Trimming stripped 3 bases from V and 6 bases from J, with 6 bases between. There are 12 residues in the CDR3. The CDR3 DNA reads TGTGCCAGCAGTTTTCAACTCAATGAGCAGTTCTTC. Its protein product is CASSFQLNEQFF.

This clonotype is labeled large. The V and J genes are TRBV29-1 and TRBJ2-2; D assignment may be TRBD1 or TRBD2 (5 bases each). There are 14 residues in the CDR3. The V end was cut by 3 bases, the J end by 3 bases, with 11 bases between. Germline V gives CDR1 SQVTM, CDR2 ANQGSEA. The DNA for the CDR3 is TGCAGCGTTGACGGGGCGCGAGACACCGGGGAGCTGTTTTTT. Its protein is CSVDGARDTGELFF.

Within the sample, this clonotype is medium-sized (0.01 to 0.1%). The chain combines TRBV27 with TRBJ2-3; 8 bases map to TRBD2. CDR1 and CDR2 from the germline V gene are MNHEY and SMNVEV (reference sequence). V shed 0 bases, J shed 4 bases, and the junction held 12 bases outside the gene matches. This CDR3 spans 18 amino acids. CDR3 sequence: CASSLSAGGLIGPDTQYF. Written as DNA, the CDR3 is TGTGCCAGCAGTTTATCGGCGGGAGGATTGATTGGACCAGATACGCAGTATTTT.

The chain recombines TRBV19 with TRBJ1-5; D is possibly TRBD1 (6 bases). CDR3 size: 15 residues. V gave up 8 bases and J gave up 2 bases, with 16 bases separating them. Germline CDR1 and CDR2: LNHDA and SQIVND (reference sequence). For the CDR3, the DNA is TGTGCCAGTCGTGGGGCAGGGGTCGGCAATCAGCCCCAGCATTTT. Translated: CASRGAGVGNQPQHF.

This clonotype was counted a few times. The V and J genes are TRBV20-1 and TRBJ2-1, with D unresolved. Germline CDR1 is DFQATT and CDR2 is SNEGSKA (reference sequence). This CDR3 is built from 14 residues. Between the trimmed V and J ends, which lost 1 base and 4 bases, there was a span of 11 bases. The CDR3 coding sequence is TGCAGTGCTAGAGCTCCGACGGAGTACAATGAGCAGTTCTTC. It is translated as CSARAPTEYNEQFF.

By sample share, this clonotype is medium-sized. The chain uses TRBV27 and TRBJ1-6, with 9 positions matching TRBD1. V trimming: 7 bases; J trimming: 10 bases; junction bases outside the gene matches: 8. From germline, CDR1 is MNHEY and CDR2 SMNVEV (reference sequence). The CDR3 loop spans 14 amino acids. CDR3 sequence: CASTPGQGPSPLHF. As DNA, the CDR3 is TGTGCCAGCACCCCCGGACAGGGGCCATCACCCCTCCACTTT.

This clonotype was seen only a few times. This chain links TRBV6-6 with TRBJ1-1; D possibly corresponds to TRBD1 (6 bases). The ends were cut back, 5 bases at V and 1 base at J, with 11 bases in the middle. Germline V gene lookup returns CDR1 MNHNY and CDR2 SVGAGI (reference sequence). CDR3 length: 14 amino acids. The CDR3 is CASSLIRGNTEAFF. As DNA, the CDR3 is TGTGCCAGCAGTCTCATCAGGGGGAACACTGAAGCTTTCTTT.

The J gene is TRBJ2-4, the V gene TRBV6-6; a possible D gene is TRBD1 (6 bases). The V gene lost 4 bases and the J gene lost 0 bases, with 16 bases spanning the gap. Germline V CDR1 and CDR2: MNHNY, SVGAGI (reference sequence). The CDR3 totals 17 residues. The DNA for the CDR3 is TGTGCCAGCAGTTCGTCCAGGGGTTCCTTAGCCAAAAACATTCAGTACTTC. Protein sequence: CASSSSRGSLAKNIQYF.

The rearrangement joins TRBV12-3 or TRBV12-4 to TRBJ1-5, with D possibly matching TRBD1 (6 bases). CDR3 length: 14 amino acids. The CDR3 loop is CASGHRDQDQPQHF. CDR3 nucleotides: TGTGCTAGTGGCCACAGGGACCAAGATCAGCCCCAGCATTTT.

This sequence joins TRBV14 and TRBJ1-2; TRBD1 is a possible D gene (6 bases). There are 13 residues in the CDR3. Germline assignment: CDR1 SGHDN and CDR2 FVKESK. Deletions cut 4 bases from V and 3 bases from J, with 9 bases between. The CDR3 bases are TGTGCCAGCAGCCCAGGACAGCACTATGGCTACACCTTC. Its protein product is CASSPGQHYGYTF.

This CDR3 is CSARGTGGTNNSPLHF. The CDR3, as DNA: TGCAGTGCTAGAGGGACAGGGGGTACGAATAATTCACCCCTCCACTTT. The rearrangement joins TRBV20-1 to TRBJ1-6; 10 nucleotides align to TRBD1. This CDR3 contains 16 residues. The V and J ends lost 1 base and 5 bases, in that order; junction bases with no gene match: 5. Germline CDR1 reads DFQATT; CDR2 reads SNEGSKA (reference sequence).

This clonotype is categorized as medium-sized. V is TRBV6-5 and J is TRBJ1-6, with D possibly matching TRBD1 (5 bases). The V end lost 4 bases, the J end lost 10 bases, and 17 bases lay between the germline ends. The germline gives CDR1 MNHEY, CDR2 SVGAGI. CDR3 size: 15 residues. CDR3 nucleotides: TGTGCCAGCAGTTGGGGACTGGGGCGGTACTCACCCCTCCACTTT. It encodes CASSWGLGRYSPLHF.

The chain carries TRBV20-1 and TRBJ2-2; 13 positions match TRBD2. The germline CDR1 and CDR2 sequences are DFQATT and SNEGSKA (reference sequence). The CDR3 consists of 16 residues. After removal of 6 bases from V and 4 bases from J, the junction contained 8 bases not matched to a gene. This CDR3 is CSAIPGLAGATGELFF. The CDR3 DNA follows: TGCAGTGCCATCCCCGGACTAGCGGGAGCCACCGGGGAGCTGTTTTTT.